This T cell receptor (beta chain) was sequenced during a study of cytomegalovirus exposure and HLA in healthy donors. Primers included in the PCR were 60 Vbeta and 13 Jbeta primers. Sequencing was performed with immunoSEQ multiplex PCR; in TCRdb, only in-frame clones are kept and a portion is missing. Of some 150,000 clones in the sample, 65% to 80% are singletons; the top ten hold under 2.5%. A word on this clone: Its antigen is currently unknown.

General observations from the study: In a later analysis, across HLA loci, associated TCR counts were highest for DRB1, lowest for HLA-C.

Trimming took off 0 bases at V and 7 bases at J, with 15 bases between the two ends. CDR1 is LNHNV and CDR2 is YYDKDF in the germline V gene (reference sequence). The CDR3 has 15 amino acids. Input material: PBMCs. This TCR was recovered from a man aged 40-55 years in good health and CMV-seronegative. V gene TRBV15 combines with J gene TRBJ1-2; D is perhaps TRBD1 (6 bases). The CDR3 bases are TGTGCCACCAGCAGAGAACCGGGACAACTTGGTGGCTACACCTTC. Its protein product is CATSREPGQLGGYTF.